Sequencing of this TCR beta chain was carried out in a study of T-cell memory formation after mild COVID-19. TCRdb redid the calling of the 5' RACE reads with MiXCR, one entry per CDR3 protein. The sample shows 55,000 to 75,000 distinct CDR3 sequences, about 27% of them seen only once. The CDR3 spans 17 residues. Per the germline V gene, CDR1 is PRHDT and CDR2 is FYEKMQ (reference sequence). V was pared by 0 bases and J by 4 bases, with 13 bases between. Study findings and constraints: Later expanders leaned CD4+, whereas day 15 to 85 contracting clones were balanced CD4/CD8. Chiefly within CM and EM were the contracting CD4+ clones; CD8+ ones were within EMRA.

Worth noting for this clonotype: The antigen is unknown.

Input material: PBMCs or a T cell subset sorted from them (not recorded which). This sequence was found in a young man who had mild COVID-19 (a few samples of this study predate the infection). Cell type and time point are not known. The V and J genes are TRBV13 and TRBJ2-6; TRBD2 might be the D (7 bases). The CDR3 DNA sequence: TGTGCCAGCAGCTTAGGCCTAGGGGGGGCCGGGGCCAACGTCCTGACTTTC. It encodes CASSLGLGGAGANVLTF.